Following are 26 T cell receptor beta chains from one sample sequenced in a study of T cells in Graves' hyperthyroidism and ophthalmopathy (dated by TCRdb to between 2018 and 2020). The library was obtained by multiplex PCR. TCRdb names Illumina HiSeq 2000 as the instrument used. TCR beta CDR3 regions were amplified from RNA transcripts. The first round of RT-PCR for the TCR CDR3 was performed with the HTBI primer set and the Qiagen OneStep RT-PCR kit. TCRdb reworked the public reads: Q25 trimming with fastp, MiXCR clone assembly, productive beta chains retained. Each CDR3 protein appears once, grouped with its most common genes and DNA. This sample has approximately 400,000 distinct CDR3 sequences in its table, and 14% of those were observed once. The ten top clones hold roughly 9.6% of the sample. Material: blood. These receptors were collected from a woman aged 55-69 years with Graves' hyperthyroidism.

The chain is built from TRBV30 and TRBJ2-3; D is uncertain. CDR1 and CDR2 from the germline V gene are GTSNPN and SVGIG (reference sequence). The CDR3 totals 15 residues. V was clipped by 0 bases and J by 0 bases, with 10 bases between them. The CDR3 nucleotides read TGTGCCTGGAGTGTGGGCTTCACTAGCACAGATACGCAGTATTTT. This translates into CAWSVGFTSTDTQYF.

The V call is TRBV11-2, the J call TRBJ2-1; D remains unclear. Looked up from germline, CDR1 is SGHAT and CDR2 is FQNNGV. The CDR3 contains 14 residues. The ends were cut back, 9 bases at V and 2 bases at J, with 14 bases in the middle. This CDR3 is CASSWATPYNEQFF. In DNA, the CDR3 is TGTGCCAGTAGTTGGGCGACCCCCTACAATGAGCAGTTCTTC.

This clonotype showed up many times. The V and J genes are TRBV2 and TRBJ2-1; either TRBD1 or TRBD2 may fit D (5 bases each). Trimming left V 8 bases short and J 5 bases short, with 13 bases between. Per the germline V gene, CDR1 is SNHLY and CDR2 is FYNNEI. The CDR3 consists of 13 residues. CDR3 in DNA: TGTGCCAGCCGGGACCCGCCTAACAATGAGCAGTTCTTC. Protein product: CASRDPPNNEQFF.

This clonotype was detected ten times or more. CDR3 sequence (DNA): TGTGCCAGCACCAGTGGGAGATGGCAGACCGAGCAGTACTTC. Residues: CASTSGRWQTEQYF. V usage is TRBV4-2 and J usage is TRBJ2-7; maybe TRBD2 (5 bases). V was clipped by 7 bases and J by 6 bases, with 19 bases between them. The CDR3 contains 14 residues. The germline gives CDR1 LGHNA, CDR2 YNFKEQ.

The chain carries TRBV27 and TRBJ2-1; 8 bases line up with TRBD2. The V gene's germline CDR1 is MNHEY and CDR2 SMNVEV (reference sequence). Germline trimming cut 3 bases from V and 1 base from J; bases unmatched to any gene: 11. CDR3 size: 18 residues. CDR3 sequence: CASSFTLTGGPSYNEQFF. CDR3 DNA: TGTGCCAGCAGTTTCACTCTGACGGGAGGGCCTTCCTACAATGAGCAGTTCTTC.

V and J are TRBV10-1 and TRBJ2-7; a possible D gene is TRBD1 (6 bases). Germline V gene sequence: CDR1 WNHNN, CDR2 SYGVQD (reference sequence). Trimming removed 2 bases at V and 3 bases at J, with 17 bases between. CDR3 length equals 16 residues. This CDR3 is CASSETLAGANYEQYF. Here the CDR3 DNA reads TGCGCCAGCAGTGAGACGTTGGCAGGGGCAAACTACGAGCAGTACTTC.

At least ten counts were recorded for this clonotype. The rearrangement joins TRBV29-1 to TRBJ2-3, with D possibly called TRBD1 or TRBD2 (5 bases each). The CDR3 has 14 residues. V lost 5 bases and J lost 0, with 12 bases in between. The germline V gene has CDR1 SQVTM and CDR2 ANQGSEA. CDR3 loop: CSVIRDGSTDTQYF. In DNA form, the CDR3 reads TGCAGCGTTATTAGGGACGGTAGCACAGATACGCAGTATTTT.

This chain links TRBV6-1 with TRBJ2-5; 9 nucleotides line up with TRBD2. This CDR3 spans 15 amino acids. After removal of 5 bases from V and 1 base from J, the junction contained 5 bases not matched to a gene. Germline CDR1 and CDR2: MNHNS and SASEGT. In DNA form, the CDR3 reads TGTGCCAGCAGTCAGGCGGGGGGGGGCCAAGAGACCCAGTACTTC. This sequence encodes CASSQAGGGQETQYF.

At least ten counts were recorded for this clonotype. CDR3 amino acids: CASSPPVASGYEQYF. CDR3 DNA: TGTGCCAGCTCACCACCGGTGGCTAGCGGCTACGAGCAGTACTTC. This chain links TRBV18 with TRBJ2-7, with 7 nucleotides matching TRBD2. CDR3 size: 15 residues. V was pared by 0 bases and J by 3 bases, with 5 bases of the junction left unmatched. Germline V gives CDR1 KGHSH, CDR2 LQKENI.

The chain couples TRBV6-1 to TRBJ1-6; the D is unclear. The V gene lost 8 bases and the J gene lost 4 bases, with 12 bases spanning the gap. Germline V gene sequence: CDR1 MNHNS, CDR2 SASEGT. The CDR3 consists of 14 residues. The CDR3 DNA sequence: TGTGCCAGCTCCTCCGAGGTTTATAATTCACCCCTCCACTTT. The encoded protein is CASSSEVYNSPLHF.

This clonotype was counted between two and nine times. The chain is built from TRBV4-1 and TRBJ2-5; 12 bases agree with TRBD2. The germline CDR1 and CDR2 sequences are MGHRA and YSYEKL. This CDR3 is built from 17 residues. Trimming removed 0 bases from V and 4 bases from J; junction bases left unmatched: 6. The CDR3 region is CASSQEGASGRGETQYF. The CDR3 coding sequence is TGCGCCAGCAGCCAAGAAGGGGCTAGCGGGAGGGGAGAGACCCAGTACTTC.

In this sample, this clonotype turned up many times. The chain recombines TRBV29-1 with TRBJ2-7, with unresolved D. Germline lookup yields CDR1 SQVTM and CDR2 ANQGSEA. The CDR3 sequence is 15 residues long. V was pared by 5 bases and J by 4 bases, with 21 bases between. The CDR3 protein is CSVLGVVGYVYEQYF. The CDR3 DNA follows: TGCAGCGTTCTAGGTGTGGTCGGTTATGTTTACGAGCAGTACTTC.

This clonotype was counted between two and nine times. The chain uses TRBV6-1 and TRBJ1-2; possibly TRBD1 for D (6 bases). There are 14 residues in the CDR3. Trimming left V 0 bases short and J 3 bases short, with 8 bases between. Germline lookup yields CDR1 MNHNS and CDR2 SASEGT. As DNA, the CDR3 is TGTGCCAGCAGTGAAGCGACAGGTCACTATGGCTACACCTTC. Protein product: CASSEATGHYGYTF.

Many counts were recorded for this clonotype. The chain joins TRBV24-1 to TRBJ1-1; D unclear. Trimming removed 2 bases at V and 4 bases at J, with 4 bases between. The CDR3 consists of 12 residues. Germline V gene data show CDR1 as KGHDR and CDR2 as SFDVKD. The CDR3 protein is CATSDWGTEAFF. Written as DNA, the CDR3 is TGTGCCACCAGTGATTGGGGCACTGAAGCTTTCTTT.

This clonotype was counted only a few times. The chain has TRBV25-1 and TRBJ1-1, with TRBD1 as a possible D gene (5 bases). CDR3 length equals 14 residues. V lost 6 bases, J lost 1 base, and 12 bases lay in between. Germline CDR1 is MGHDK and CDR2 is SYGVNS. DNA for the CDR3: TGTGCCAGCAGCGATTCCAGGGCGAACACTGAAGCTTTCTTT. Translation gives CASSDSRANTEAFF.

V usage is TRBV9 and J usage is TRBJ2-2; no reliable D call. Germline V gene sequence: CDR1 SGDLS, CDR2 YYNGEE. This CDR3 contains 14 residues. With 2 bases removed from V and 8 bases from J, the gap between germline ends came to 13 bases. CDR3 in DNA: TGTGCCAGCAGCGTGGGTGGACGGCGAGGGGAGCTGTTTTTT. It is translated as CASSVGGRRGELFF.

This clonotype was detected only a few times. This chain links TRBV27 with TRBJ1-2; 7 positions agree with TRBD1. The germline CDR1 and CDR2 sequences are MNHEY and SMNVEV (reference sequence). V lost 2 bases and J lost 5; bases outside the gene matches: 2. The CDR3 contains 13 residues. The CDR3, as DNA: TGTGCCAGCAGTTTACGGGACAGTTATGGCTACACCTTC. It encodes CASSLRDSYGYTF.

This clonotype was picked up many times. The J gene is TRBJ1-1, the V gene TRBV5-1; D gene ambiguous. CDR3 size: 14 residues. Germline CDR1 is SGHRS and CDR2 is YFSETQ. Trimming stripped 3 bases from V and 1 base from J, with 10 bases between. CDR3 in DNA: TGCGCCAGCAGCTCCGCGACAACGAACACTGAAGCTTTCTTT. This sequence encodes CASSSATTNTEAFF.

This clonotype was recorded a few times. V and J are TRBV10-1 and TRBJ2-1, with 11 bases lining up with TRBD2. CDR1 WNHNN and CDR2 SYGVQD come from the germline V gene (reference sequence). The CDR3 extends over 16 amino acids. V lost 4 bases, J lost 7 bases, and 9 bases stayed unmatched. The CDR3 here is CASSGTSGHLGNEQFF. Written as DNA, the CDR3 is TGCGCCAGCAGTGGGACTAGCGGGCATCTGGGGAATGAGCAGTTCTTC.

This clonotype was counted ten times or more. The chain couples TRBV11-2 to TRBJ2-2; D gene ambiguous. The V gene's germline CDR1 is SGHAT and CDR2 FQNNGV. The CDR3 loop spans 13 amino acids. V lost 5 bases, J lost 5 bases, and 9 bases lay in between. The CDR3 nucleotides are TGTGCCAGCAGCCCTCTCCGGACCGGGGAGCTGTTTTTT. It encodes CASSPLRTGELFF.

This clonotype was recorded many times. The chain recombines TRBV2 with TRBJ2-1; no definite D call. Trimming pared 3 bases from V and 5 bases from J, leaving 11 bases between. From germline, CDR1 is SNHLY and CDR2 FYNNEI. The CDR3 spans 14 residues. The CDR3 sequence: CASSEHSSNNEQFF. CDR3 DNA: TGTGCCAGCAGTGAGCACAGTTCGAACAATGAGCAGTTCTTC. Complete variable domain (other parts from reference TRBV2 and TRBJ2-1): EPEVTQTPSHQVTQMGQEVILRCVPISNHLYFYWYRQILGQKVEFLVSFYNNEISEKSEIFDDQFSVERPDGSNFTLKIRSTKLEDSAMYFCASSEHSSNNEQFFGPGTRLTVL.

This rearrangement joins TRBV20-1 to TRBJ2-7; possibly TRBD2 for D (7 bases). Per germline, CDR1 DFQATT and CDR2 SNEGSKA (reference sequence). V gave up 1 base and J gave up 0 bases, with 13 bases separating them. There are 15 residues in the CDR3. The CDR3 region has the DNA TGCAGTGCTAGAGCCGGGGGGCTAGCCTCCTACGAGCAGTACTTC. It codes for CSARAGGLASYEQYF.

This clonotype was observed at least ten times. CDR3 protein: CASSFGMATYEQYF. The DNA of the CDR3 is TGTGCCAGCAGCTTTGGAATGGCAACCTACGAGCAGTACTTC. The V gene is TRBV7-2, the J gene TRBJ2-7; D gene unclear. The V end was cut by 3 bases, the J end by 2 bases, with 11 bases between. Germline assignment: CDR1 SGHTA and CDR2 FQGNSA. The CDR3 is made up of 14 amino acids.

This clonotype has ten or more counts. The chain employs TRBV28 and TRBJ2-7, with D perhaps TRBD2 (5 bases). V dropped 7 bases and J dropped 2 bases, with 12 bases sitting between them. This CDR3 has 13 amino acids. Germline values: CDR1 MDHEN, CDR2 SYDVKM. The CDR3 DNA sequence: TGTGCCAGCATATCGCCCGGGGCCTACGAGCAGTACTTC. Protein product: CASISPGAYEQYF.

This clonotype was found a few times. The chain recombines TRBV19 with TRBJ2-2; D possibly corresponds to TRBD1 (6 bases). Trimming took off 4 bases at V and 5 bases at J, with 14 bases between the two ends. The length of the CDR3 is 15 residues. Germline loops: CDR1 LNHDA, CDR2 SQIVND (reference sequence). For the CDR3, the DNA is TGTGCCAGTAGTACACAGGGAAGGAGAACCGGGGAGCTGTTTTTT. It encodes CASSTQGRRTGELFF.

The table lists this clonotype with a few counts. This sequence joins TRBV6-1 and TRBJ1-2, with D perhaps TRBD1 (5 bases). V was shortened by 9 bases and J by 7 bases, with 21 bases between the two germline ends. The germline V gene encodes CDR1 MNHNS and CDR2 SASEGT. This CDR3 contains 14 residues. CDR3 sequence (DNA): TGTGCCAGTAGAATCGGGGGGGGGATTGTTGGCTACACCTTC. Its translation: CASRIGGGIVGYTF.